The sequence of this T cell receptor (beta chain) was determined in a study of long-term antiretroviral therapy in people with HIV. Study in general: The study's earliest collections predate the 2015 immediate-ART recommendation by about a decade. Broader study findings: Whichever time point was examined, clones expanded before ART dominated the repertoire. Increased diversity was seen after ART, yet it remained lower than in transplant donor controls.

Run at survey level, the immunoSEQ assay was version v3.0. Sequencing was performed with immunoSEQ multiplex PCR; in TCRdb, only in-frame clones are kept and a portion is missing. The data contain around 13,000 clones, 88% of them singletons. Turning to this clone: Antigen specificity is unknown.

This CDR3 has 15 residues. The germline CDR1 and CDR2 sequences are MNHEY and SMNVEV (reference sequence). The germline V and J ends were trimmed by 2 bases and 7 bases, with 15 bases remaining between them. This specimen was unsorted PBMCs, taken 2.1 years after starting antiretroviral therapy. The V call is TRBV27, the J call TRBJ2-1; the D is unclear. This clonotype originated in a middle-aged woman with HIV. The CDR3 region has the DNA TGTGCCAGCAGTTTAGCCCTTCCTGGGAAGAATGAGCAGTTCTTC. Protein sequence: CASSLALPGKNEQFF.